These 24 T cell receptor beta chains were all obtained from the same sample, sequenced in a study of blood T cell repertoires in COVID-19. Measured with immunoSEQ multiplex PCR; TCRdb has only the in-frame clones, and not every one. Of roughly 250,000 clones in the sample, about 88% were seen once. Sample: peripheral blood. All receptors come from a woman aged 40 to 50 who had recovered from COVID-19.

In this sample, this clone turned up once. This rearrangement joins TRBV11-2 to TRBJ1-3; D remains unclear. Between the trimmed V and J ends, which lost 10 bases and 0 bases, there was a span of 7 bases. The CDR3 totals 12 residues. Per germline, CDR1 SGHAT and CDR2 FQNNGV. The CDR3 protein is CATQFSGNTIYF. The CDR3 nucleotides are TGTGCCACCCAGTTCTCTGGAAACACCATATATTTT.

V gene TRBV5-1 combines with J gene TRBJ2-1; D is perhaps TRBD1 (6 bases). The CDR3 extends over 14 amino acids. Germline-derived CDR1 and CDR2 are SGHRS and YFSETQ. V shed 2 bases and J shed 3 bases, with 9 bases lying between them. Here the CDR3 reads CASSFQGRYNEQFF. Here the CDR3 DNA reads TGCGCCAGCAGCTTCCAGGGGCGCTACAATGAGCAGTTCTTC.

The gene calls are TRBV5-8 and TRBJ2-3; TRBD1 is a possible D gene (5 bases). This CDR3 is 16 amino acids long. The V and J ends lost 0 bases and 3 bases respectively, with 14 bases between them. Germline V gives CDR1 SGHTS, CDR2 YDEGEE. CDR3 loop: CASSLDRRLLTDTQYF. CDR3 coding DNA: TGTGCCAGCAGCTTGGACAGGCGATTATTGACAGATACGCAGTATTTT.

This chain joins TRBV4-2 and TRBJ2-5, with D possibly being TRBD1 (5 bases). V dropped 1 base and J dropped 3 bases, with 9 bases sitting between them. CDR3 size: 14 residues. CDR1 and CDR2 from the germline V gene are LGHNA and YNFKEQ. CDR3 residues: CASSQGQKKETQYF. CDR3 DNA sequence: TGTGCCAGCAGCCAAGGACAGAAAAAAGAGACCCAGTACTTC.

V is TRBV3-1 (or the pseudogene TRBV3-2) and J is TRBJ2-6; no clear D gene. Germline V gene lookup returns CDR1 LGHDT and CDR2 YNNKEL (reference sequence). The CDR3 contains 16 residues. V was clipped by 0 bases and J by 2 bases, with 8 bases between them. The CDR3 sequence: CASSQDRQAGANVLTF. DNA of the CDR3: TGTGCCAGCAGCCAAGATAGGCAGGCTGGGGCCAACGTCCTGACTTTC.

This clone was seen just once. The chain combines TRBV30 with TRBJ1-4; TRBD1 matches at 7 bases. The CDR3 runs 15 residues. From germline, CDR1 is GTSNPN and CDR2 SVGIG (reference sequence). V was clipped by 0 bases and J by 3 bases; unmatched bases: 4. In DNA, the CDR3 is TGTGCCTGGAGTGTATCGACAGGGTCTAATGAAAAACTGTTTTTT. Translating it yields CAWSVSTGSNEKLFF. The complete variable domain, with remaining parts taken from reference TRBV30 and TRBJ1-4, reads SQTIHQWPATLVQPVGSPLSLECTVEGTSNPNLYWYRQAAGRGLQLLFYSVGIGQISSEVPQNLSASRPQDRQFILSSKKLLLSDSGFYLCAWSVSTGSNEKLFFGSGTQLSVL.

Notes on this clone: The same CDR3 arises from other DNA sequences in this sample as well. The DNA for the CDR3 is TGTGCCAGCAGTTTAGGCCGGGCCTACGAGCAGTACTTC. Translating gives CASSLGRAYEQYF. The chain combines TRBV12-3 or TRBV12-4 with TRBJ2-7; no firm D call. The CDR3 contains 13 residues. Trimming cost V 1 base and J 2 bases, with 6 bases left between them.

The chain couples TRBV10-3 to TRBJ1-5, with D perhaps TRBD1 (6 bases). Germline V lookup: CDR1 ENHRY, CDR2 SYGVKD. The CDR3 extends over 16 amino acids. The V end was cut by 3 bases, the J end by 0 bases, with 12 bases between. This CDR3 is CAISDGGRGSNQPQHF. CDR3 coding DNA: TGTGCCATCAGTGACGGGGGGCGAGGTAGCAATCAGCCCCAGCATTTT.

The chain is built from TRBV7-9 and TRBJ1-2; D perhaps matches TRBD1 (6 bases). Looked up from germline, CDR1 is SEHNR and CDR2 is FQNEAQ (reference sequence). The V end lost 4 bases, the J end lost 7 bases, and 19 bases lay between the germline ends. This CDR3 is built from 15 residues. The CDR3 DNA reads TGTGCCAGCAGCTCGCAGGGGTTGGGGGCTGCTGGCTACACCTTC. It codes for CASSSQGLGAAGYTF.

This rearrangement joins TRBV13 to TRBJ2-2; 14 bases line up with TRBD2. Germline CDR1 is PRHDT and CDR2 is FYEKMQ (reference sequence). The trim removed 1 base at V and 6 bases at J, leaving 7 bases unmatched. This CDR3 contains 18 residues. The DNA of the CDR3 is TGTGCCAGCAGCTTAGTAGGGACTAGCGGGAGAATGGCCGGGGAGCTGTTTTTT. Its protein is CASSLVGTSGRMAGELFF.

The chain couples TRBV4-1 to TRBJ2-2; D not certain. CDR1 is MGHRA and CDR2 is YSYEKL in the germline V gene. V lost 1 base to trimming and J lost 2 bases, with 11 bases between them. This CDR3 is 16 amino acids long. CDR3 sequence (DNA): TGCGCCAGCAGCCAAGGGCTTCTGGTAAACACCGGGGAGCTGTTTTTT. It translates to CASSQGLLVNTGELFF.

This chain connects TRBV5-6 to TRBJ1-2; D not resolved. CDR1 is SGHDT and CDR2 is YYEEEE in the germline V gene. V was trimmed by 2 bases and J by 0 bases, leaving 8 bases between them. The CDR3 contains 14 residues. CDR3 loop: CASSFGRTNYGYTF. The CDR3 coding sequence is TGTGCCAGCAGCTTCGGCAGGACTAACTATGGCTACACCTTC.

This clone was detected only a few times. The genes are TRBV7-2 and TRBJ2-2; 12 nucleotides match TRBD2. V dropped 3 bases and J dropped 6; count of bases not matched to a gene: 8. CDR1 and CDR2 (germline): SGHTA, FQGNSA. This CDR3 region has 17 residues. The CDR3 protein is CASSFQRTSGVAGELFF. DNA for the CDR3: TGTGCCAGCAGCTTCCAGCGGACTAGCGGGGTTGCCGGGGAGCTGTTTTTT.

This rearrangement joins TRBV27 to TRBJ1-1, with D unresolved. Germline loops: CDR1 MNHEY, CDR2 SMNVEV (reference sequence). Trimming stripped 2 bases from V and 1 base from J, with 5 bases between. The CDR3 runs to 13 residues. The CDR3 bases are TGTGCCAGCAGTTTAGCGGGGAACACTGAAGCTTTCTTT. Translating gives CASSLAGNTEAFF.

V gene TRBV6-1 combines with J gene TRBJ2-2, with 11 nucleotides matching TRBD2. Germline loops: CDR1 MNHNS, CDR2 SASEGT. V trimming: 4 bases; J trimming: 1 base; junction bases outside the gene matches: 8. CDR3 length: 18 amino acids. CDR3 sequence: CASSGALAGGLNTGELFF. CDR3 bases: TGTGCCAGCAGTGGGGCCCTAGCGGGAGGATTGAACACCGGGGAGCTGTTTTTT.

This chain uses TRBV18 with TRBJ1-2, with D maybe TRBD1 (6 bases). V was trimmed by 3 bases and J by 0 bases, leaving 11 bases between them. CDR3 length equals 15 residues. Germline assignment: CDR1 KGHSH and CDR2 LQKENI. The CDR3 is CASSPGQNSNYGYTF. Written as DNA, the CDR3 is TGTGCCAGCTCACCCGGACAGAACTCTAACTATGGCTACACCTTC.

As to this clone: The sample holds other DNA sequences that translate to the same CDR3. The chain carries TRBV9 and TRBJ2-5; 10 bases fit TRBD2. CDR1 is SGDLS, CDR2 YYNGEE, per germline. With V trimmed by 2 bases and J by 2 bases, 0 bases remained unmatched. The CDR3 sequence is 14 residues long. CDR3 protein: CASSVTSGQETQYF. In DNA, the CDR3 is TGTGCCAGCAGCGTGACTAGCGGGCAAGAGACCCAGTACTTC.

The chain uses TRBV27 and TRBJ1-5, with 8 nucleotides matching TRBD1. This CDR3 region has 16 residues. Germline V gives CDR1 MNHEY, CDR2 SMNVEV (reference sequence). V lost 7 bases, J lost 0 bases, and 8 bases stayed unmatched. CDR3 protein: CASTQGAGGSNQPQHF. The CDR3 bases are TGTGCCAGCACTCAGGGGGCAGGGGGTAGCAATCAGCCCCAGCATTTT.

The chain carries TRBV7-2 and TRBJ2-4; TRBD2 is a possible D gene (7 bases). Germline V gene lookup returns CDR1 SGHTA and CDR2 FQGNSA. The length of the CDR3 is 16 residues. The V gene lost 2 bases and the J gene lost 4 bases, with 15 bases spanning the gap. The CDR3 DNA reads TGTGCCAGCAGCTTATGGGGCGCGGGGGCTAAAAACATTCAGTACTTC. Protein sequence: CASSLWGAGAKNIQYF. The whole variable domain, filled in from reference TRBV7-2 and TRBJ2-4, reads GAGVSQSPSNKVTEKGKDVELRCDPISGHTALYWYRQSLGQGLEFLIYFQGNSAPDKSGLPSDRFSAERTGGSVSTLTIQRTQQEDSAVYLCASSLWGAGAKNIQYFGAGTRLSVL.

This clone was observed a handful of times. The chain links TRBV28 to TRBJ1-5; 8 bases align to TRBD1. V lost 5 bases to trimming and J lost 8 bases; unmatched junction nucleotides: 5. CDR1 and CDR2 from the germline V gene are MDHEN and SYDVKM. This CDR3 region has 13 residues. CDR3 loop: CASSGQGGEPQHF. Written as DNA, the CDR3 is TGTGCCAGCAGTGGACAGGGAGGTGAGCCCCAGCATTTT.

The J gene is TRBJ2-5, the V gene TRBV11-1; no clear D. V lost 3 bases and J 3 bases, leaving 2 bases between the germline ends. Per germline, CDR1 SGHAT and CDR2 FQDESV (reference sequence). This CDR3 contains 11 residues. In DNA, the CDR3 is TGTGCCAGCAGCTTCGAAGAGACCCAGTACTTC. Translating gives CASSFEETQYF.

The chain carries TRBV5-8 and TRBJ2-3, with 9 bases fitting TRBD2. The CDR3 contains 16 residues. Germline CDR1 is SGHTS and CDR2 is YDEGEE. After removal of 0 bases from V and 3 bases from J, the junction contained 5 bases not matched to a gene. CDR3 in DNA: TGTGCCAGCAGCTTGGCCCGACTAGCGGAAACAGATACGCAGTATTTT. Its translation is CASSLARLAETDTQYF.

V and J are TRBV6-5 and TRBJ1-6; the D gene is possibly TRBD1 (5 bases). The germline gives CDR1 MNHEY, CDR2 SVGAGI. This CDR3 has 14 amino acids. Trimming took off 4 bases at V and 7 bases at J, with 11 bases between the two ends. The CDR3, as DNA: TGTGCCAGCAGTTTCAGGACACTGAATTCACCCCTCCACTTT. Residues: CASSFRTLNSPLHF.

This clone was observed a handful of times. The CDR3 bases are TGCGCCAGCAGTGAGTCATTGGATGACGGGACAGGGTACGACGAGCAGTACTTC. Its protein product is CASSESLDDGTGYDEQYF. V is TRBV10-2 and J is TRBJ2-7; 9 bases match TRBD1. The J segment lost 5 bases and the V segment lost 0 bases, leaving 14 bases of the junction unmatched. The germline CDR1 and CDR2 sequences are WSHSY and SAAADI. There are 18 residues in the CDR3.